The clone carrying this T cell receptor (beta chain) was detected ten times or more. Its antigen is not identified. This CDR3 is 13 amino acids long. Losses at the gene ends were 9 bases for V and 6 bases for J; bases not matched to a gene: 8. Looked up from germline, CDR1 is MGHDK and CDR2 is SYGVNS. As for time point: patch test 1, 2 weeks after DPC sensitization. Treatment here: therapeutic diphenylcyclopropenone sensitization with weekly scalp DPC. In every case, blood was obtained before the patch test was applied. This entry is derived from a study of human T cells and chemical hapten exposure. Study summary: Chiefly women, the patients showed alopecia areata, totalis or universalis.

General study findings and limits: No change in TCRs above 1 in 1000 frequency was produced by DPC sensitization.

Individual cDNA molecules received unique molecular identifiers in the library. MiXCR, run by TCRdb on the RACE reads, gives a single entry per CDR3 protein. The sample contains around 340,000 distinct CDR3 sequences, approximately 6.3% of which appear only once. This material consisted of whole blood, taken in connection with sensitization to the hapten diphenylcyclopropenone (DPC). The sequence was collected from a woman aged 18-30 years with alopecia areata. Some clones in this sample may be carry-over from other donors' samples. This sequence joins TRBV25-1 and TRBJ2-7; 10 bases line up with TRBD1. CDR3 sequence (DNA): TGTGCCAGTCAACAGACAGGGGGCTTCGAGCAGTACTTC. Translating it yields CASQQTGGFEQYF.